Only a few counts were recorded for the clone carrying this T cell receptor beta chain. Described time point: persistent/refractory GD, antithyroid drugs over 5 years with positive TRAb. Extracted RNA from PBMCs served as the source of the TCR library. This entry is derived from a study of regulatory T cells in long-lasting Graves disease. V gave up 7 bases and J gave up 10 bases, with 10 bases separating them. Germline V CDR1 and CDR2: SNHLY, FYNNEI. The CDR3 sequence is 10 residues long. Construction of the TCR beta libraries employed iRepertoire HTBI primers in conjunction with Arm-PCR of CDR3 regions. A single record per CDR3 protein comes from TCRdb applying MiXCR to the multiplex PCR reads. The table shows a few hundred thousand distinct CDR3 sequences, with less than 25% occurring only once.

The sequence was obtained from a female donor with Graves disease. The gene calls are TRBV2 and TRBJ1-1; perhaps TRBD1 as D (5 bases). Sequences were derived from peripheral blood mononuclear cells (PBMCs), sampled when the disease was refractory, from a patient treated with antithyroid drugs. CDR3 in amino acids: CASIGTGAFF. CDR3 sequence (DNA): TGTGCCAGCATTGGGACGGGAGCTTTCTTT.